The 21 T cell receptor beta chains below all came from one sample that was sequenced in a study of CD4 T cells in relation to SARS-CoV-2 and coronaviruses (dated by TCRdb to the early 2020s). CD4+ T cells from unexposed donors were collected before the COVID-19 pandemic (2011-2018). The library came from the immunoSEQ multiplex PCR assay. As stored in TCRdb, this immuneACCESS dataset retains in-frame rearrangements with V and J assigned. A fraction of the clones does not appear; measured against another copy, unresolved V genes explain less than half of the discrepancy, and the remainder lacks a known reason. In all, the sample holds some 65,000 clones, and 87% of those were seen once. The top ten clones comprise around 1.6% of the sample. The sample was memory CD4+ T cells from PBMCs. Explained via the paper, the cell subset or site label denotes: memory (non-naive) CD4+ T cells. The source is a human donor in good health.

This sequence joins TRBV5-5 and TRBJ2-7; D could derive from TRBD1 or TRBD2 (5 bases each). The length of the CDR3 is 17 residues. V was shortened by 0 bases and J by 0 bases, with 16 bases between the two germline ends. CDR1 and CDR2 (germline): SGHKS, YYEKEE (reference sequence). This CDR3 reads CASSLGLGTANSYEQYF. CDR3 nucleotides: TGTGCCAGCAGCTTGGGCTTGGGGACGGCTAACTCCTACGAGCAGTACTTC.

This clone was found once. The rearrangement uses TRBV18 and TRBJ2-4; D possibly matches TRBD1 or TRBD2 (5 bases each). Trimming pared 2 bases from V and 0 bases from J, leaving 11 bases between. This CDR3 region has 16 residues. Germline assignment: CDR1 KGHSH and CDR2 LQKENI. The CDR3: CASSPWGSGAKNIQYF. The DNA of the CDR3 is TGTGCCAGCTCACCATGGGGGAGTGGAGCCAAAAACATTCAGTACTTC.

This chain joins TRBV18 and TRBJ2-2; 8 nucleotides line up with TRBD1. V lost 5 bases and J lost 0; bases outside the gene matches: 2. The CDR3 runs to 15 residues. Germline V gene data show CDR1 as KGHSH and CDR2 as LQKENI. The CDR3 protein is CASSSGQANTGELFF. In nucleotides, the CDR3 is TGTGCCAGCTCATCGGGACAGGCGAACACCGGGGAGCTGTTTTTT.

This chain connects TRBV5-4 to TRBJ1-6, with 8 bases fitting TRBD1. V shed 1 base and J 10 bases; nucleotides not matched to a gene: 7. The V gene's germline CDR1 is SGHNT and CDR2 YYREEE (reference sequence). There are 15 residues in the CDR3. CDR3 in amino acids: CASSLLTGGRSPLHF. CDR3 nucleotides: TGTGCCAGCAGCTTGCTTACAGGGGGGAGGTCACCCCTCCACTTT. The full variable domain, in which reference TRBV5-4 and TRBJ1-6 provide the parts outside the CDR3, is ETGVTQSPTHLIKTRGQQVTLRCSSQSGHNTVSWYQQALGQGPQFIFQYYREEENGRGNFPPRFSGLQFPNYSSELNVNALELDDSALYLCASSLLTGGRSPLHFGNGTRLTVT.

In DNA, the CDR3 is TGTGCCAGCAGCTCCCGGGCCTGGGGGGAGCAGTACTTC. Protein product: CASSSRAWGEQYF. This chain uses TRBV11-3 with TRBJ2-7; D assignment may be TRBD1 or TRBD2 (5 bases each). The CDR3 extends over 13 amino acids. The ends were cut back, 4 bases at V and 7 bases at J, with 14 bases in the middle. CDR1 is SGHNT and CDR2 is YENEEA in the germline V gene.

CDR3 region: CASSPPSSSREQYF. CDR3 coding DNA: TGTGCCAGCTCACCACCGTCCAGTTCGCGCGAGCAGTACTTC. This chain uses TRBV18 with TRBJ2-7; D is undetermined. CDR3 length equals 14 residues. Trimming took off 0 bases at V and 6 bases at J, with 12 bases between the two ends. Germline lookup yields CDR1 KGHSH and CDR2 LQKENI.

The chain joins TRBV30 to TRBJ2-3, with TRBD2 matching over 8 bases. The CDR3 is 16 amino acids. J was trimmed by 1 base and V by 0 bases; bases with no gene match: 6. The germline V gene has CDR1 GTSNPN and CDR2 SVGIG (reference sequence). In DNA, the CDR3 is TGTGCCTGGAGTGTAGGGGCAGCGGGAGGCACAGATACGCAGTATTTT. Encoded protein: CAWSVGAAGGTDTQYF.

This clone was detected only once. CDR3 coding DNA: TGTGCCACCAGCAGAGGGCGCGGGGAGTACCAAGAGACCCAGTACTTC. It codes for CATSRGRGEYQETQYF. The rearrangement uses TRBV15 and TRBJ2-5; D perhaps matches TRBD2 (6 bases). V was clipped by 1 base and J by 0 bases, with 12 bases between them. Germline V lookup: CDR1 LNHNV, CDR2 YYDKDF (reference sequence). This CDR3 is built from 16 residues.

The CDR3 here is CASSAVPGFAEAFF. For the CDR3, the DNA is TGTGCCAGCAGCGCGGTCCCGGGCTTTGCTGAAGCTTTCTTT. The V and J genes are TRBV9 and TRBJ1-1; D remains unclear. Between the trimmed V and J ends, which lost 3 bases and 6 bases, there was a span of 15 bases. The CDR3 length is 14 residues. Germline CDR1 reads SGDLS; CDR2 reads YYNGEE.

The CDR3 sequence: CAIRGTGDNSPLHF. Here the CDR3 DNA reads TGTGCCATCAGGGGGACAGGGGATAATTCACCCCTCCACTTT. The chain has TRBV10-3 and TRBJ1-6, with 10 bases aligning to TRBD1. J lost 5 bases, V lost 6 bases, and 1 base had no gene match. In germline, CDR1 is ENHRY, CDR2 SYGVKD. This CDR3 comprises 14 residues.

The rearrangement uses TRBV5-6 and TRBJ1-5, with no clear D. Germline lookup yields CDR1 SGHDT and CDR2 YYEEEE. Deletions cut 0 bases from V and 6 bases from J, with 16 bases between. The CDR3 loop spans 16 amino acids. CDR3 in amino acids: CASSLAVGDGIQPQHF. DNA of the CDR3: TGTGCCAGCAGCTTGGCGGTTGGGGATGGCATTCAGCCCCAGCATTTT.

This clone was observed a single time. V and J are TRBV4-1 and TRBJ2-1, with 16 bases fitting TRBD2. The V and J ends lost 0 bases and 1 base, in that order; junction bases with no gene match: 12. The CDR3 covers 22 residues. Looked up from germline, CDR1 is MGHRA and CDR2 is YSYEKL. The CDR3 loop is CASSQESGLAGGVGVSYNEQFF. CDR3 nucleotide sequence: TGCGCCAGCAGCCAAGAGTCGGGACTAGCGGGAGGGGTGGGTGTATCCTACAATGAGCAGTTCTTC.

The chain carries TRBV7-9 and TRBJ1-5; 10 bases line up with TRBD1. After removal of 5 bases from V and 9 bases from J, the junction contained 10 bases not matched to a gene. Looked up from germline, CDR1 is SEHNR and CDR2 is FQNEAQ (reference sequence). CDR3 length: 15 amino acids. The CDR3 region is CASSPLRDRGWPQHF. CDR3 sequence (DNA): TGTGCCAGCAGCCCGCTCCGGGACAGGGGATGGCCCCAGCATTTT.

This clone was found once. J is TRBJ1-1 and V is TRBV5-1, with 9 bases that match TRBD1. Germline V gives CDR1 SGHRS, CDR2 YFSETQ. Losses at the gene ends were 4 bases for V and 4 bases for J; bases not matched to a gene: 8. The CDR3 covers 15 residues. CDR3 bases: TGCGCCAGCAGCAGTGCGGGACAGGGTATCACTGAAGCTTTCTTT. It is translated as CASSSAGQGITEAFF.

This clone was detected once. The chain recombines TRBV2 with TRBJ2-7; 13 positions match TRBD2. The CDR3 runs to 16 residues. Germline CDR1 is SNHLY and CDR2 is FYNNEI. The ends lost 6 bases at V and 3 bases at J; junction bases unmatched: 8. DNA for the CDR3: TGTGCCAGCAGAGGACTAGCGGGAGCTGCACGCTACGAGCAGTACTTC. It codes for CASRGLAGAARYEQYF.

The rearrangement links TRBV29-1 to TRBJ2-1; D remains unclear. The CDR3 is made up of 13 amino acids. The V gene lost 4 bases and the J gene lost 4 bases, with 11 bases spanning the gap. Germline V gene lookup returns CDR1 SQVTM and CDR2 ANQGSEA. For the CDR3, the DNA is TGCAGCGTTGGTACGGGTGGGTACAATGAGCAGTTCTTC. Its protein is CSVGTGGYNEQFF.

The chain couples TRBV18 to TRBJ1-3, with unresolved D. Germline values: CDR1 KGHSH, CDR2 LQKENI. The CDR3 loop spans 14 amino acids. Trimming took off 1 base at V and 2 bases at J, with 6 bases between the two ends. The CDR3 protein is CASSPQGPGNTIYF. The CDR3 region has the DNA TGTGCCAGCTCACCACAAGGGCCTGGAAACACCATATATTTT.

Here the CDR3 reads CASSRSPFYGYTF. The CDR3 nucleotides are TGTGCCAGCAGTCGCAGCCCTTTCTATGGCTACACCTTC. The chain joins TRBV28 to TRBJ1-2; D is unresolved. The CDR3 spans 13 residues. In germline, CDR1 is MDHEN, CDR2 SYDVKM. V was shortened by 5 bases and J by 4 bases, with 11 bases between the two germline ends.

The genes are TRBV6-2 or TRBV6-3 and TRBJ2-7; D is ambiguous. The CDR3 has 12 residues. The V gene lost 2 bases and the J gene lost 2 bases, with 4 bases spanning the gap. The germline V gene encodes CDR1 MNHEY and CDR2 SVGEGT. In nucleotides, the CDR3 is TGTGCCAGCAGTTACACCGCCTACGAGCAGTACTTC. It specifies CASSYTAYEQYF.

CDR3 protein: CASSLGYGLAGYNEQFF. The DNA of the CDR3 is TGTGCCAGCAGCTTGGGGTATGGACTAGCGGGATACAATGAGCAGTTCTTC. The rearrangement links TRBV5-5 to TRBJ2-1; 12 positions match TRBD2. The CDR3 runs 17 residues. The junction had 5 bases not matched to a gene; V was cut back by 0 bases and J by 4 bases. The V gene's germline CDR1 is SGHKS and CDR2 YYEKEE (reference sequence).

The rearrangement uses TRBV2 and TRBJ2-2; a possible D gene is TRBD1 (5 bases). Germline-derived CDR1 and CDR2 are SNHLY and FYNNEI. This CDR3 is 15 amino acids long. V was pared by 5 bases and J by 6 bases, with 16 bases between. The CDR3 sequence is CASSLQGDFAGELFF. CDR3 nucleotide sequence: TGTGCCAGCAGTCTTCAGGGCGATTTCGCCGGGGAGCTGTTTTTT.